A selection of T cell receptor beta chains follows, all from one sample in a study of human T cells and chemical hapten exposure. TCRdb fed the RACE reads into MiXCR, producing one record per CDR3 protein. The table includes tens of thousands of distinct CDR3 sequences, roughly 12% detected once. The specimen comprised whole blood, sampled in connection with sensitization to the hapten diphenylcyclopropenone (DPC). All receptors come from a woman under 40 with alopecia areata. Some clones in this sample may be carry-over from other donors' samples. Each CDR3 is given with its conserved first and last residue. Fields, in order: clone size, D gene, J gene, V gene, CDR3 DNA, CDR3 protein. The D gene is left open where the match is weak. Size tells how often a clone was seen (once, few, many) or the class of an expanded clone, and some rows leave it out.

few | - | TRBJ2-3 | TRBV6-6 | TGTGCCAGCAGTTACGCGGGGTTAGCGGCAAGAAGCACAGATACGCAGTATTTT | CASSYAGLAARSTDTQYF
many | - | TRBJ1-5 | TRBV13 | TGTGCCAGCAGCCAAGGATGGGGGGTCAATCAGCCCCAGCATTTT | CASSQGWGVNQPQHF
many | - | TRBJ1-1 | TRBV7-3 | TGTGCCAGCAGCTTAAGCAGGGTCGGGATGGCTGAAGCTTTCTTT | CASSLSRVGMAEAFF
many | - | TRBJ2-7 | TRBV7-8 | TGTGCCAGCAGCGCCGTCCTCGGGGGCGGGCGATACGAGCAGTACTTC | CASSAVLGGGRYEQYF
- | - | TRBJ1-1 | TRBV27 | TGTGCCAGCGGACGTCACGGGTACACTGAAGCTTTCTTT | CASGRHGYTEAFF
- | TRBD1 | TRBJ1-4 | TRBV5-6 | TGTGCCAGCAGCTCCACAGGGGCCGAAGAAAAACTGTTTTTT | CASSSTGAEEKLFF
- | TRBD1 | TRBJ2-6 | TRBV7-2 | TGTGCCAGCAGCTCGCAGGGGGCACCTGGGGCCAACGTCCTGACTTTC | CASSSQGAPGANVLTF
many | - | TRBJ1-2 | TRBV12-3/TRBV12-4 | TGTGCCAGCCGCCCCAATAACTATGGCTACACCTTC | CASRPNNYGYTF
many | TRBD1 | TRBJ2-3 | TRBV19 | TGTGCCAGTAGTCCTATGACAGGGGGCCTCACAGATACGCAGTATTTT | CASSPMTGGLTDTQYF
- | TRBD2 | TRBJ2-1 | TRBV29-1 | TGCAGCGTTGAAGATCACAGCGGGATTAACTACAATGAGCAGTTCTTC | CSVEDHSGINYNEQFF
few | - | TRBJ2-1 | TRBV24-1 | TGTGCCACCAGTGCCACCGGGACAACCGGGGGGCAGTTCTTC | CATSATGTTGGQFF
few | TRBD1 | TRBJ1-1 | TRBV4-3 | TGCGCCAGCAGCCAAGCCGGGACAGGGCACACTGAAGCTTTCTTT | CASSQAGTGHTEAFF
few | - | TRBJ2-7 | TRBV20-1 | TGCAGTGCTAGACACACAGGGCAGGTTTCAAACGAGCAGTACTTC | CSARHTGQVSNEQYF
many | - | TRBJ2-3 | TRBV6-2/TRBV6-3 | TGTGCCAGCAGGGACGGGCGCCGGGGGCGGAAGGCAGATACGCAGTATTTT | CASRDGRRGRKADTQYF
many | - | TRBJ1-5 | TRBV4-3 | TGCGCCAGCAGCCAAGATCGGGGGAACAATCAGCCCCAGCATTTT | CASSQDRGNNQPQHF